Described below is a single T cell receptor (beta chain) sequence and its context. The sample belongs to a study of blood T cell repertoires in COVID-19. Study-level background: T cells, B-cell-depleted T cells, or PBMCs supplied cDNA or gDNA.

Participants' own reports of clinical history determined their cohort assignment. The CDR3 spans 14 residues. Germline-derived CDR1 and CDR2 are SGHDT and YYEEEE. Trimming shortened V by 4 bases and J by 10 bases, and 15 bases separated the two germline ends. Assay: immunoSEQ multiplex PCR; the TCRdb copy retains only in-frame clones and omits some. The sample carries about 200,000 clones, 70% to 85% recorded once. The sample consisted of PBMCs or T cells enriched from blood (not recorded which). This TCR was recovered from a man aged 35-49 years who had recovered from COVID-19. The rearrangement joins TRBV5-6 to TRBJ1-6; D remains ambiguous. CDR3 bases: TGTGCCAGCAGCCCCAGCGGGCCGGGATCACCCCTCCACTTT. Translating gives CASSPSGPGSPLHF.